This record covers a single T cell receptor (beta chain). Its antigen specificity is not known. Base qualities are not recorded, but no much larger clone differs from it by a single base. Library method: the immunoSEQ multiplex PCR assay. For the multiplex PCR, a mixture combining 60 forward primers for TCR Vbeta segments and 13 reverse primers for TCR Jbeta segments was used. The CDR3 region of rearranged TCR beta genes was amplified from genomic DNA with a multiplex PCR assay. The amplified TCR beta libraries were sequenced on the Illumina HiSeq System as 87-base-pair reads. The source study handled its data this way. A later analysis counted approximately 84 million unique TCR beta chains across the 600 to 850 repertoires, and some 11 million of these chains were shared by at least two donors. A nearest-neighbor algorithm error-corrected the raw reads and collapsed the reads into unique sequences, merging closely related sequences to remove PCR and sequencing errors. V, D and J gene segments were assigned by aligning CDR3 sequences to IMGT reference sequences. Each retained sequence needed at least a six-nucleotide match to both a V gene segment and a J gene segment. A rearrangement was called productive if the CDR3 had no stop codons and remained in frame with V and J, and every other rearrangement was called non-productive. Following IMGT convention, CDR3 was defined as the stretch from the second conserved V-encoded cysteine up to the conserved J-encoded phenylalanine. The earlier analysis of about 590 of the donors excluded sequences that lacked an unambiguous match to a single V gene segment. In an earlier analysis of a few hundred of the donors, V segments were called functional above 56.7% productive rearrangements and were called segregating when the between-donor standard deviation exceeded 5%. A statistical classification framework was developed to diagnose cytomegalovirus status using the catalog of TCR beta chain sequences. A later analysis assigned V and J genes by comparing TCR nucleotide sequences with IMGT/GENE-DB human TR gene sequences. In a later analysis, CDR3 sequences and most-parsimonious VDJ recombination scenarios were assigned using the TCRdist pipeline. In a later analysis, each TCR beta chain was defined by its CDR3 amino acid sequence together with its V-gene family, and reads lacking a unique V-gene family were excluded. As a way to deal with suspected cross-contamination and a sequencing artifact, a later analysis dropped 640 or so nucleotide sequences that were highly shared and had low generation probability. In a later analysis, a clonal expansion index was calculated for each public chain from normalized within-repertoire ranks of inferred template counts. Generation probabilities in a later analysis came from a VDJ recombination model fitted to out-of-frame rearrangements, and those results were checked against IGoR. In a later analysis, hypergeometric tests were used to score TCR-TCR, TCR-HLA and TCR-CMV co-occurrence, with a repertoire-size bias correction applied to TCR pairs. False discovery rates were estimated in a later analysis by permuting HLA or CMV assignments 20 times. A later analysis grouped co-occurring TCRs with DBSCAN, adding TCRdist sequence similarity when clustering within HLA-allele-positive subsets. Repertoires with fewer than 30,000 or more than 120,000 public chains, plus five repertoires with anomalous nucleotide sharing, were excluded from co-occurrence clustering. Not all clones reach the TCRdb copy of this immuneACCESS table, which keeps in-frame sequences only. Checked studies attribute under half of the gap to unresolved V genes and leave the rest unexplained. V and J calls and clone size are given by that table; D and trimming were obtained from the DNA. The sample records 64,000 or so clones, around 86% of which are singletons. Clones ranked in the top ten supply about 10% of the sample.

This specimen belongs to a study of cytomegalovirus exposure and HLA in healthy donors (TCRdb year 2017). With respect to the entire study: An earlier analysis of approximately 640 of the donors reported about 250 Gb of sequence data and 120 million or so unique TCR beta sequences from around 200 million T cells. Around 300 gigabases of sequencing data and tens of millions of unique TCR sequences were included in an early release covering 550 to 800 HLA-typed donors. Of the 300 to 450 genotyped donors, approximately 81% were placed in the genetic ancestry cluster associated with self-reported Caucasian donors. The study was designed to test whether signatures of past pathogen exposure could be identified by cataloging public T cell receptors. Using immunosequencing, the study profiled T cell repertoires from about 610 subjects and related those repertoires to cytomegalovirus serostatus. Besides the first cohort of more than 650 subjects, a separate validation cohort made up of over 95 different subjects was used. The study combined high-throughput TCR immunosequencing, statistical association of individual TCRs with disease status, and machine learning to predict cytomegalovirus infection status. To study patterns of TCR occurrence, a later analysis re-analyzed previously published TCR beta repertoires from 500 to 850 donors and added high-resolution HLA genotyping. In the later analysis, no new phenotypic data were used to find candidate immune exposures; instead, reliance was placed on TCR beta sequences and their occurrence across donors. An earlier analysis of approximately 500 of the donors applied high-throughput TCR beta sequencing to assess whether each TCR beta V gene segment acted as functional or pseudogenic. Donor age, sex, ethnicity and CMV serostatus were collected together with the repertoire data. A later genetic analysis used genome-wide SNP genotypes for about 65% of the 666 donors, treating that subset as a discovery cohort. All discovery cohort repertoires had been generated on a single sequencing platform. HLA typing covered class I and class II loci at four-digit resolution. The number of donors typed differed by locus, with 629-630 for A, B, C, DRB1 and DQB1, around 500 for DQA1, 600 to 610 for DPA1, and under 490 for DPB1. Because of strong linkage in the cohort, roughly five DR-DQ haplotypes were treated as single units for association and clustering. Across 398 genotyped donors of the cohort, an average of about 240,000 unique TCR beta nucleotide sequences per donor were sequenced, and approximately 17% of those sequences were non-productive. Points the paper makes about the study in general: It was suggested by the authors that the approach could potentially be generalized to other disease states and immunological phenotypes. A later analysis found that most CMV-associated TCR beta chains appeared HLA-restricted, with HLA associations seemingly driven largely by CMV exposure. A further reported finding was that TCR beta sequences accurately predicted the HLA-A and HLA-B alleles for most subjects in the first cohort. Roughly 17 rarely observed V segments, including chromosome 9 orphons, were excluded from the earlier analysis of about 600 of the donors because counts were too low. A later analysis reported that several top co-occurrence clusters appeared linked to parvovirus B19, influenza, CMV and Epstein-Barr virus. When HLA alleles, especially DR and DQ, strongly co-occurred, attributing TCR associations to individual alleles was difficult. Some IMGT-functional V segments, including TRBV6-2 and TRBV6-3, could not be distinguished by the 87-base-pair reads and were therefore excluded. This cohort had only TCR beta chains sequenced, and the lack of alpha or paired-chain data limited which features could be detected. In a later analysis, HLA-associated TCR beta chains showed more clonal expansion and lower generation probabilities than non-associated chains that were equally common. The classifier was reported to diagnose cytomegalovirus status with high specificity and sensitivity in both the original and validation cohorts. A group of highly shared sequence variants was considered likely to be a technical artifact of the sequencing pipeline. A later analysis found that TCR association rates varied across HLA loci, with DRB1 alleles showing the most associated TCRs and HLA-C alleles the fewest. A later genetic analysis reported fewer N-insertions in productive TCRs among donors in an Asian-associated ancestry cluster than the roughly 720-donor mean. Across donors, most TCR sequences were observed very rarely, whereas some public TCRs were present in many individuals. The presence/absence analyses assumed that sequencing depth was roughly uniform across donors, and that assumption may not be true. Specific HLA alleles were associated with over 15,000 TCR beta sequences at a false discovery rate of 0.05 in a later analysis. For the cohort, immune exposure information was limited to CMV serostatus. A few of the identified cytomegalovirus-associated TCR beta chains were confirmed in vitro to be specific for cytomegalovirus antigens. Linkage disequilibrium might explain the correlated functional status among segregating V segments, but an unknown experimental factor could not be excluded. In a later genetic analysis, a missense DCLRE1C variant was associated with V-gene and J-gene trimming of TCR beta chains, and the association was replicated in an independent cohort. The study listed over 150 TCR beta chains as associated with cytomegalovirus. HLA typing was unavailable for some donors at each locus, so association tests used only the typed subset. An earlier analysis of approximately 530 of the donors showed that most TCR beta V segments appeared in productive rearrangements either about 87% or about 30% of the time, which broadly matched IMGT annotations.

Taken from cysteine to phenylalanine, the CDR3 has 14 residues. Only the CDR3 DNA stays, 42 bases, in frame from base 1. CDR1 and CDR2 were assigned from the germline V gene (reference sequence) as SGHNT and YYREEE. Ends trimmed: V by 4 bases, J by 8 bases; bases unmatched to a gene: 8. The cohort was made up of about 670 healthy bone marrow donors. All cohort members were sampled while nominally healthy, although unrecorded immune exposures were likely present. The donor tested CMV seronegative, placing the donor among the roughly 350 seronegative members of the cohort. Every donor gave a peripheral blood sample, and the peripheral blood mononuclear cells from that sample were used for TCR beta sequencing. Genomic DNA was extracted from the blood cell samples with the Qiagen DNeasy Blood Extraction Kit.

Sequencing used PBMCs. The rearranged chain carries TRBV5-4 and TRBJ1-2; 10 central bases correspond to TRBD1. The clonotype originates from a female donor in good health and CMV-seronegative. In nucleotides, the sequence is TGTGCCAGCAGCGCGACCCGGGACAGGGGCGGCTACACCTTC. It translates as CASSATRDRGGYTF.